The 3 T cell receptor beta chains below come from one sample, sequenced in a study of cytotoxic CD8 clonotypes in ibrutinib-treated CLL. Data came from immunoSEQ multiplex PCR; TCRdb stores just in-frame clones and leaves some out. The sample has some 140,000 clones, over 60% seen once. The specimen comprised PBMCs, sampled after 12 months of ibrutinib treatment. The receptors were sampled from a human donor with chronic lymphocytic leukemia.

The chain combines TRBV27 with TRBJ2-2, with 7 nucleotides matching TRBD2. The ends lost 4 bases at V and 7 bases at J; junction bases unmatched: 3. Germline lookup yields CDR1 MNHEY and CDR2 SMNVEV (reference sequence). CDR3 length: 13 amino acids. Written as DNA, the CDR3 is TGTGCCAGCAGTTCCGCGGGAGTCGGGGAGCTGTTTTTT. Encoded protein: CASSSAGVGELFF.

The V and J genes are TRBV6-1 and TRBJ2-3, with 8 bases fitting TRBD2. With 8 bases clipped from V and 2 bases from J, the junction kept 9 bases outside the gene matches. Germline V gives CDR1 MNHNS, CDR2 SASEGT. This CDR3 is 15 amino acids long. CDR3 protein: CASEASGHITDTQYF. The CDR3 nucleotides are TGTGCCAGCGAAGCTAGCGGGCATATCACAGATACGCAGTATTTT.

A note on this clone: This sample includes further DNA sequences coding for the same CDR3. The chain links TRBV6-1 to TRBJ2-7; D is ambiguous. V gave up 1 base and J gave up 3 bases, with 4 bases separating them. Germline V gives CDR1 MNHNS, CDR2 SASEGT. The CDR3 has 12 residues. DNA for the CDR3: TGTGCCAGCAGTGAAGTGGGCTACGAGCAGTACTTC. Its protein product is CASSEVGYEQYF.